The following is a TCR beta chain sequence with its context. The antigen is undetermined. Time point of the sample: newly diagnosed, previously untreated cHL patient sample. With magnetic negative selection, CD4+ T cells were purified from PBMCs that had been thawed. Researchers used newly diagnosed, untreated classical Hodgkin lymphoma PBMCs for comparison. The sample belongs to a study of PD-1 blockade in classical Hodgkin lymphoma. The CDR3 sequence is 17 residues long. Trimming removed 0 bases from V and 0 bases from J, with 14 bases in between. The germline V gene encodes CDR1 LNHNV and CDR2 YYDKDF (reference sequence). Profiling relied on immunoSEQ multiplex PCR, and the TCRdb table lists in-frame clones only, not all of them. This table holds about 22,000 clones, 80% to 90% found once. Points from the study as a whole: The study reported lower baseline TCR diversity in newly diagnosed patients than in healthy donors. Repertoires differed for reasons still undefined, possibly disease activity or prior therapy.

Sequenced: CD4+ T cells from blood. This receptor was taken from a human donor with classical Hodgkin lymphoma. The chain is built from TRBV15 and TRBJ1-1; the D gene is possibly TRBD1 (5 bases). The CDR3 DNA reads TGTGCCACCAGCAGAGATTATTTGGGGGTCATGAACACTGAAGCTTTCTTT. Its translation: CATSRDYLGVMNTEAFF.